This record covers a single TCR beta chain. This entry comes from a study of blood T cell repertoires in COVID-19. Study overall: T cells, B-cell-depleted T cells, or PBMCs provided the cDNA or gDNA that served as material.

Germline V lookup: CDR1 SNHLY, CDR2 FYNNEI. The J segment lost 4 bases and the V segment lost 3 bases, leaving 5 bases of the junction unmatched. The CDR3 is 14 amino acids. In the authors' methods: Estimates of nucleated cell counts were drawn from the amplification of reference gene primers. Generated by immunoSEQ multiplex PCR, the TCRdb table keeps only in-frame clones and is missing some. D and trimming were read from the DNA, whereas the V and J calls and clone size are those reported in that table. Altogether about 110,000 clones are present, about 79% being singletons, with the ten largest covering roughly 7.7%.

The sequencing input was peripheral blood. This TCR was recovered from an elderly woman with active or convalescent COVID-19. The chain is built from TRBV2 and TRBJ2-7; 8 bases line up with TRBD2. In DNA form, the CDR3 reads TGTGCCAGCAGTGATCCGGGAGGGAGGTACGAGCAGTACTTC. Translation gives CASSDPGGRYEQYF.